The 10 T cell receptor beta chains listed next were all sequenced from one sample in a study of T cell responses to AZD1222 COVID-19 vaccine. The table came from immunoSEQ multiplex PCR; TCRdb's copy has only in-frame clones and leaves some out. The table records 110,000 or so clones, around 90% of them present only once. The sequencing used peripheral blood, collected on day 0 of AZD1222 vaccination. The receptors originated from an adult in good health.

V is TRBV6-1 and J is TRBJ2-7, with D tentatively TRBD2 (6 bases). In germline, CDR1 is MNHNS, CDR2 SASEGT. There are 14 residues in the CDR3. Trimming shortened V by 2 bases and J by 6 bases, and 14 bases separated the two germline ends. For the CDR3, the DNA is TGTGCCAGCAGTGAAATGGCGGCAGCGGGCGAGCAGTACTTC. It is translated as CASSEMAAAGEQYF.

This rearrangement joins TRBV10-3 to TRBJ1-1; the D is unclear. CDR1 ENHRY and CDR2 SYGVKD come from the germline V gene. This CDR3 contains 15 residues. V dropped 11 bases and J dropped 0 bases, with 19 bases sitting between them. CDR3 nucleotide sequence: TGTGCCTCCCAGAGGGAGGGAGGGATGAACACTGAAGCTTTCTTT. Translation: CASQREGGMNTEAFF.

The CDR3 sequence: CASTGMAEAFF. CDR3 DNA sequence: TGTGCCAGCACCGGTATGGCTGAAGCTTTCTTT. The rearrangement links TRBV28 to TRBJ1-1; D unresolved. The germline V gene encodes CDR1 MDHEN and CDR2 SYDVKM. This CDR3 contains 11 residues. Trimming removed 7 bases from V and 6 bases from J, with 9 bases in between.

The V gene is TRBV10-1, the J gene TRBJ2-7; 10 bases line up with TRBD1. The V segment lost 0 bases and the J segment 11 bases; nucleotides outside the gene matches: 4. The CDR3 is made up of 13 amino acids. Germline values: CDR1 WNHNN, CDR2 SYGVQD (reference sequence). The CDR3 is CASSESRDRGEYF. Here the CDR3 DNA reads TGCGCCAGCAGTGAGTCCCGGGACAGGGGAGAGTACTTC.

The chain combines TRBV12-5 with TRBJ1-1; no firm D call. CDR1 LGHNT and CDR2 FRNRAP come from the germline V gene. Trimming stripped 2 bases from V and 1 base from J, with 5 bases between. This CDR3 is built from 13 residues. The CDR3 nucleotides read TGTGCTAGTGGTTTGTGGCAGAACACTGAAGCTTTCTTT. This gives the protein CASGLWQNTEAFF.

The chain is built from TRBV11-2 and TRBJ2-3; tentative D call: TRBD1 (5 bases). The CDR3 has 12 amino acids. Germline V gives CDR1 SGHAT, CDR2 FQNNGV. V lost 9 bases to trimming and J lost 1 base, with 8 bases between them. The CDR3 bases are TGTGCCAGTTCCAGGGGCACAGATACGCAGTATTTT. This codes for CASSRGTDTQYF.

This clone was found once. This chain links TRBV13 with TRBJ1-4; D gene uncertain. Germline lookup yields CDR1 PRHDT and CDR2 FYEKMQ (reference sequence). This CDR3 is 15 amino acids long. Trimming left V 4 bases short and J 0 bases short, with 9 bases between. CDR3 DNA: TGTGCCAGCAGCTCTTCCGGGACAACTAATGAAAAACTGTTTTTT. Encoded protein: CASSSSGTTNEKLFF.

CDR3 DNA sequence: TGTGCCGCTTACTCCGGGACAGGGAGGCGAAGCTATGGCTACACCTTC. It specifies CAAYSGTGRRSYGYTF. This sequence joins TRBV19 and TRBJ1-2, with 9 positions matching TRBD1. Unmatched junction bases numbered 17, after V lost 11 bases and J lost 4 bases. This CDR3 region has 16 residues. The germline CDR1 and CDR2 sequences are LNHDA and SQIVND (reference sequence). Based on the CDR3 plus reference TRBV19 and TRBJ1-2, the full variable domain is DGGITQSPKYLFRKEGQNVTLSCEQNLNHDAMYWYRQDPGQGLRLIYYSQIVNDFQKGDIAEGYSVSREKKESFPLTVTSAQKNPTAFYLCAAYSGTGRRSYGYTFGSGTRLTVV.

CDR3 protein: CASSLVQALNTEAFF. The CDR3 DNA sequence: TGTGCCAGCAGCTTAGTCCAGGCCTTGAACACTGAAGCTTTCTTT. The V call is TRBV7-3, the J call TRBJ1-1; D not resolved. Germline V gene lookup returns CDR1 SGHTA and CDR2 FQGTGA. The CDR3 is 15 residues long. Trimming left V 2 bases short and J 0 bases short, with 10 bases between.

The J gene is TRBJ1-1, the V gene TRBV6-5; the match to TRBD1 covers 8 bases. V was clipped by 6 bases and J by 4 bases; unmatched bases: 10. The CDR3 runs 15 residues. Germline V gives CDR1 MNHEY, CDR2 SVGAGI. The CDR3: CASRRQGTTTTEAFF. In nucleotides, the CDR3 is TGTGCCAGCAGAAGACAGGGGACCACTACCACTGAAGCTTTCTTT.